This T cell receptor (beta chain) was identified in a study of shared clonotypes between healthy human individuals. Repertoires were generated with immunoSEQ multiplex PCR, while TCRdb's copy carries only in-frame clones and drops some. The table records some 2.1 million clones, 90% to 95% of them present only once. Details on this clone: This same CDR3 is encoded by further DNA sequences in the sample.

The V gene's germline CDR1 is WSHSY and CDR2 SAAADI. CDR3 size: 15 residues. V lost 0 bases and J lost 0, with 9 bases in between. The TCR originated in a man between 18 and 29 years old in good health. V and J are TRBV10-2 and TRBJ2-7; D is unresolved. Input material: naive CD4+ T cells sorted from blood. Documented subset: CD45RA+ positively selected. The CDR3 region has the DNA TGCGCCAGCAGTGAGTCGGGCGGTAGCTCCTACGAGCAGTACTTC. This codes for CASSESGGSSYEQYF.